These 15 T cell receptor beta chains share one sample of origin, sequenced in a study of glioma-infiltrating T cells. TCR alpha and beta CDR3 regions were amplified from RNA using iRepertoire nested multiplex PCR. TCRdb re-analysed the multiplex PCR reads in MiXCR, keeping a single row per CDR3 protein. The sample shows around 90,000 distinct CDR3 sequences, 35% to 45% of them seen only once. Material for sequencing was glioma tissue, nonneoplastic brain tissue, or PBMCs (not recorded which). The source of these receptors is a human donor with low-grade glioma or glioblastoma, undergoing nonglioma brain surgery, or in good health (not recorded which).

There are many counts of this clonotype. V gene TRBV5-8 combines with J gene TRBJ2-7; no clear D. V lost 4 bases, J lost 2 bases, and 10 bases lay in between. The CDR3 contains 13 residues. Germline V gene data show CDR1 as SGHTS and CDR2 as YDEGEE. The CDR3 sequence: CASSPKATYEQYF. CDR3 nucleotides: TGTGCCAGCAGCCCGAAGGCTACCTACGAGCAGTACTTC.

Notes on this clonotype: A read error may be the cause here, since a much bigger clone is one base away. The DNA for the CDR3 is TGTGCCAGCAGCTTGACAGGGTGGTACACCGGGGAGCTGTTTTTT. Its translation is CASSLTGWYTGELFF. J is TRBJ2-2 and V is TRBV27, with 7 positions matching TRBD1. The V gene's germline CDR1 is MNHEY and CDR2 SMNVEV (reference sequence). V dropped 6 bases and J dropped 3; count of bases not matched to a gene: 7. The CDR3 length is 15 residues.

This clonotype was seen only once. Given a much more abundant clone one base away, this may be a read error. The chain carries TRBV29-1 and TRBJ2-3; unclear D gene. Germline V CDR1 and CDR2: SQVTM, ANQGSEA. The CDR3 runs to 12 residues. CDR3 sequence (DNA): TGCAGCGTCGGAAAGAGTGGGGATACGCTGTATTTT. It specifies CSVGKSGDTLYF.

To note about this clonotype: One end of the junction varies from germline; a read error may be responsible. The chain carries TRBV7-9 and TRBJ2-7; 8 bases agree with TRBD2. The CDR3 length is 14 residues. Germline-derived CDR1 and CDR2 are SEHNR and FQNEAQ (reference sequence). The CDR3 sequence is CASSLAGGRYEQYF. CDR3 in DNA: TGTGCCAGCAGCCTAGCTGGCGGGAGGTACGAGCAGTACTTC. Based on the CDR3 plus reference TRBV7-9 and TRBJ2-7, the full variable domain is DTGVSQNPRHKITKRGQNVTFRCDPISEHNRLYWYRQTLGQGPEFLTYFQNEAQLEKSRLLSDRFSAERPKGSFSTLEIQRTEQGDSAMYLCASSLAGGRYEQYFGPGTRLTVT.

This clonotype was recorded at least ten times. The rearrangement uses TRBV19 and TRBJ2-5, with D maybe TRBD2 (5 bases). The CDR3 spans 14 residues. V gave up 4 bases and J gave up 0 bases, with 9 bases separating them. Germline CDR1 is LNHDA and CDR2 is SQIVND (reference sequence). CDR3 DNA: TGTGCCAGTAGTAGCGGGTCGTACCAAGAGACCCAGTACTTC. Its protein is CASSSGSYQETQYF.

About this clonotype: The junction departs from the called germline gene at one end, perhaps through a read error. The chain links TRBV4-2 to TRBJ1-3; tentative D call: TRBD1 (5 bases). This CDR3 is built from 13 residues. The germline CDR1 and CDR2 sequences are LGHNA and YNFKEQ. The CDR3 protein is CASSRGRSDTIYF. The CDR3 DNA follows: TGTGCAAGCAGCCGGGGCAGGTCGGACACCATATATTTT.

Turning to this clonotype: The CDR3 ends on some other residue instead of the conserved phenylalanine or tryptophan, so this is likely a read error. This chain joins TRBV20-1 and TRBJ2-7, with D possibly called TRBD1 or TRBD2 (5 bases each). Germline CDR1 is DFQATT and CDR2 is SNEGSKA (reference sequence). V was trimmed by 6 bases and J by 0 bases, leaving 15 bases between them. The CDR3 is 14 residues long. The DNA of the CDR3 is TGCAGTGCGGCCAGGAGGACACCCTCCTACGAGCAGTACTTA. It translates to CSAARRTPSYEQYL.

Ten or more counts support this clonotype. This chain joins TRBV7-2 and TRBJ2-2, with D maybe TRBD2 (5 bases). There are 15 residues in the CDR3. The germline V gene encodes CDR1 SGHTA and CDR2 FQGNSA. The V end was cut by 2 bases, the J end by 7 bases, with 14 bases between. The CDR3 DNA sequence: TGTGCCAGCAGCTTACTGCTAGCTCGCCACGGGGAGCTGTTTTTT. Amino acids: CASSLLLARHGELFF. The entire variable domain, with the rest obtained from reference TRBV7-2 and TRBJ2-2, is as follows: GAGVSQSPSNKVTEKGKDVELRCDPISGHTALYWYRQSLGQGLEFLIYFQGNSAPDKSGLPSDRFSAERTGGSVSTLTIQRTQQEDSAVYLCASSLLLARHGELFFGEGSRLTVL.

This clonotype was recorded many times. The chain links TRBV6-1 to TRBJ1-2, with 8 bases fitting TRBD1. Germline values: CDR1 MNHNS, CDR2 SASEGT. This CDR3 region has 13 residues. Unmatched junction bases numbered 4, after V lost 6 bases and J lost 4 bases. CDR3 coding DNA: TGTGCCAGCAGCCCCGGGACAGGCTATGGCTACACCTTC. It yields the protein CASSPGTGYGYTF.

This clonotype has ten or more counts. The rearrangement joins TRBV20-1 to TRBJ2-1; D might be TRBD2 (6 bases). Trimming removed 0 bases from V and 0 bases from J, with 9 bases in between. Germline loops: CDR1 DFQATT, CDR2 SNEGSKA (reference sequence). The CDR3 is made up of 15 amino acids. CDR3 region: CSARDAGSSYNEQFF. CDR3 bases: TGCAGTGCTAGAGATGCGGGGAGCTCCTACAATGAGCAGTTCTTC.

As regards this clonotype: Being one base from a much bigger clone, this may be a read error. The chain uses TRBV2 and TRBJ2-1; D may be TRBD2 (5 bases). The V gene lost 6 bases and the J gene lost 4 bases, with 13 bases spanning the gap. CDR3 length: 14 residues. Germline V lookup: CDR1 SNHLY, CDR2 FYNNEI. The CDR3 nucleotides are TGTGCCAGCAGGGCGGTGGACTTTTACAATGAGCAGTTCTTC. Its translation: CASRAVDFYNEQFF.

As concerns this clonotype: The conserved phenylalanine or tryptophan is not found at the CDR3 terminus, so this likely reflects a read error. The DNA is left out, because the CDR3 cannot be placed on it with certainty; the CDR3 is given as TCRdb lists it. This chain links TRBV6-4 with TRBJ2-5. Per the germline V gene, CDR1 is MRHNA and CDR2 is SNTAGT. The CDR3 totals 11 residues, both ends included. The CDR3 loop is CASSDSDCSYL.

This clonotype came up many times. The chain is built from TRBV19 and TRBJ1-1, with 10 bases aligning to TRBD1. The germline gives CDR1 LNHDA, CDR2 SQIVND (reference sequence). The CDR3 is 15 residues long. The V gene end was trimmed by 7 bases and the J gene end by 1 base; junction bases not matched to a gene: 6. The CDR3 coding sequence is TGTGCCAGTACTCCGACAGGGGGCCCGAACACTGAAGCTTTCTTT. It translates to CASTPTGGPNTEAFF.

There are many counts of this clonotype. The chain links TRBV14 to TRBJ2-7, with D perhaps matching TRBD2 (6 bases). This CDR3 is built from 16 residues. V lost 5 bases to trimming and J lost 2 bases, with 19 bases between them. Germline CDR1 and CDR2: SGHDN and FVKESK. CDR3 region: CASSKQREVETYEQYF. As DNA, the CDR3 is TGTGCCAGCAGCAAACAAAGGGAGGTGGAAACCTACGAGCAGTACTTC.

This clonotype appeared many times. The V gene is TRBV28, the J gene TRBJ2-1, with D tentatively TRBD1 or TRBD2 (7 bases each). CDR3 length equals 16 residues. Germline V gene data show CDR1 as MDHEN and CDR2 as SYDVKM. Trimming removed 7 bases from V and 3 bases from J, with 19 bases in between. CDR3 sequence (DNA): TGTGCCAGCAATCCAGGGGGGGGGAACAGCTACAATGAGCAGTTCTTC. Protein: CASNPGGGNSYNEQFF.